The sequence of this T cell receptor beta chain was determined in a study of control samples from healthy donors and cancer patients. TCRdb's copy holds only in-frame clones and misses some; the assay was immunoSEQ multiplex PCR. This table holds roughly 40,000 clones, about 93% found once. The V gene's germline CDR1 is MDHEN and CDR2 SYDVKM. The CDR3 spans 12 residues. Trimming left V 4 bases short and J 6 bases short, with 10 bases between. This clonotype originated in a woman in her 50s in good health. The V gene is TRBV28, the J gene TRBJ2-7; D not resolved. The specimen sequenced was blood. As DNA, the CDR3 is TGTGCCAGCAGTTCCACTCCTTCCGAGCAGTACTTC. Its protein product is CASSSTPSEQYF.